Sequencing of this T cell receptor beta chain was carried out in a study of blood T cell repertoires in COVID-19. Study information: The analysed material was cDNA or gDNA that came from T cells, B-cell-depleted T cells, or PBMCs.

This clone was picked up one time. Sequencing was performed with immunoSEQ multiplex PCR; in TCRdb, only in-frame clones are kept and a portion is missing. The profile shows about 280,000 clones, 70% to 90% of them singletons. The germline V gene has CDR1 MNHNS and CDR2 SASEGT. Trimming removed 3 bases from V and 11 bases from J, with 22 bases in between. The CDR3 runs 15 residues. The receptor's source is a man between 18 and 29 years old with active or convalescent COVID-19. The sequenced material came from peripheral blood. The V and J genes are TRBV6-1 and TRBJ1-1; no clear D. The CDR3 DNA reads TGTGCCAGCAGTGAGTCCCAGACATACCCGAAAGTGGCTTTCTTT. Protein sequence: CASSESQTYPKVAFF.